Each of the 5 T cell receptor beta chains below was sequenced from the same sample in a study of T cell repertoires in cytomegalovirus infection. TCRdb processed the reads anew with MiXCR; each CDR3 protein has one entry. The sample has hundreds of thousands of distinct CDR3 sequences; 33% are singletons. Their antigen targets remain unknown. The sample consisted of cultured PBMCs, taken from culture after CMV antigen stimulation. These receptors were collected from a human donor in good health (CMV status not recorded). Some clones in this sample may be carry-over from other donors' samples.

The chain uses TRBV7-2 and TRBJ1-4; D gene unclear. Trimming removed 1 base from V and 8 bases from J, with 20 bases in between. The CDR3 sequence is 17 residues long. CDR1 SGHTA and CDR2 FQGNSA come from the germline V gene. This CDR3 reads CASSLVVGLGGGEKLFF. The CDR3 DNA follows: TGTGCCAGCAGCTTAGTTGTAGGGTTGGGAGGTGGCGAAAAACTGTTTTTT.

In this sample, this clonotype turned up once. The chain joins TRBV20-1 to TRBJ1-2, with D possibly matching TRBD1 (5 bases). V lost 5 bases to trimming and J lost 4 bases, with 20 bases between them. The CDR3 length is 15 residues. Per the germline V gene, CDR1 is DFQATT and CDR2 is SNEGSKA (reference sequence). CDR3 protein: CSASSLSGGLYGYTF. As DNA, the CDR3 is TGCAGTGCTTCAAGTCTCTCGGGGGGTCTCTATGGCTACACCTTC.

By frequency in the sample, this clonotype is medium-sized. The chain is built from TRBV7-3 and TRBJ2-1; 7 positions match TRBD1. Germline assignment: CDR1 SGHTA and CDR2 FQGTGA. V shed 6 bases and J 6 bases; nucleotides not matched to a gene: 8. This CDR3 is built from 14 residues. This CDR3 is CASSPDRVPNEQFF. DNA for the CDR3: TGTGCCAGCAGTCCCGACAGGGTGCCCAATGAGCAGTTCTTC.

J is TRBJ2-7 and V is TRBV28; D uncertain. Trimming removed 7 bases from V and 0 bases from J, with 10 bases in between. Germline CDR1 is MDHEN and CDR2 is SYDVKM. This CDR3 spans 13 amino acids. CDR3 protein: CASNKGLSYEQYF. The CDR3 nucleotides read TGTGCCAGCAATAAAGGGCTCTCCTACGAGCAGTACTTC. Full variable domain (outside the CDR3, taken from reference TRBV28 and TRBJ2-7): DVKVTQSSRYLVKRTGEKVFLECVQDMDHENMFWYRQDPGLGLRLIYFSYDVKMKEKGDIPEGYSVSREKKERFSLILESASTNQTSMYLCASNKGLSYEQYFGPGTRLTVT.

This clonotype was counted a few times. The V and J genes are TRBV15 and TRBJ2-3; tentatively, D is TRBD2 (6 bases). CDR1 is LNHNV, CDR2 YYDKDF, per germline (reference sequence). The CDR3 runs to 16 residues. Between the trimmed V and J ends, which lost 0 bases and 2 bases, there was a span of 12 bases. The CDR3 sequence: CATSRDPQLATDTQYF. CDR3 bases: TGTGCCACCAGCAGAGATCCCCAACTAGCCACAGATACGCAGTATTTT.